This T cell receptor (beta chain) was captured by sequencing in a study of blood T cell repertoires in COVID-19. The ends were cut back, 6 bases at V and 3 bases at J, with 11 bases in the middle. The CDR3 contains 13 residues. Germline lookup yields CDR1 KGHSH and CDR2 LQKENI. Measured with immunoSEQ multiplex PCR; TCRdb has only the in-frame clones, and not every one. The data contain over 150,000 clones, under 85% of them singletons. The source of this sequence is a man aged 55 to 70 with COVID-19, enrolled during active disease. The V and J genes are TRBV18 and TRBJ1-1; perhaps TRBD1 as D (5 bases). The source material was peripheral blood. CDR3: CASSPTGYTEAFF. CDR3 bases: TGTGCCAGCTCGCCAACAGGTTACACTGAAGCTTTCTTT.